The clone carrying this T cell receptor (beta chain) has just a few counts. V lost 5 bases, J lost 0 bases, and 14 bases stayed unmatched. Germline V gene data show CDR1 as SEHNR and CDR2 as FQNEAQ (reference sequence). The CDR3 sequence is 19 residues long. This sample is drawn from a study of blood T cell repertoires in COVID-19. In the study overall: Researchers got acute and convalescent COVID-19 samples from the United States, Italy and Spain. Sources were T cells, B-cell-depleted T cells, or PBMCs; the material itself was cDNA or gDNA.

Original handling: Scientists estimated how many nucleated cells there were by amplifying reference gene primers. Data came from immunoSEQ multiplex PCR; TCRdb stores just in-frame clones and leaves some out. That table furnishes V, J and clone size, whereas the DNA furnished D and trimming. The repertoire includes 250,000 to 350,000 clones, more than 80% of them detected once, and around 3% sits in the top ten. The sample comprised peripheral blood. The rearrangement links TRBV7-9 to TRBJ1-3, with 9 bases that match TRBD1. This receptor was obtained from a woman aged 25-40 years with active or convalescent COVID-19. The CDR3 here is CASSLLPGQGDVSGNTIYF. CDR3 bases: TGTGCCAGCAGCCTTCTACCGGGACAGGGAGATGTCTCTGGAAACACCATATATTTT.